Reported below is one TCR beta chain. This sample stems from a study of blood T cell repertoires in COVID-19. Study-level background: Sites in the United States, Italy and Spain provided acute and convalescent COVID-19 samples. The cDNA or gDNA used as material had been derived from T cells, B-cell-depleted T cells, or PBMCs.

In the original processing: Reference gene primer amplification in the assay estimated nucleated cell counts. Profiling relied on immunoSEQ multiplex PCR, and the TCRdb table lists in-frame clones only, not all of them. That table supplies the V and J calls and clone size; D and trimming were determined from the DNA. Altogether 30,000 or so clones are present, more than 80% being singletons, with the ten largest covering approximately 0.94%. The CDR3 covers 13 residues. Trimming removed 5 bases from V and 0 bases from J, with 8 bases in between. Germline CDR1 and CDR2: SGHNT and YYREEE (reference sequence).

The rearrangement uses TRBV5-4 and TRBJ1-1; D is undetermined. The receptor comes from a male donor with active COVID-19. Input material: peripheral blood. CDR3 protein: CASRVGVNTEAFF. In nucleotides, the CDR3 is TGTGCCAGCAGGGTTGGAGTGAACACTGAAGCTTTCTTT.